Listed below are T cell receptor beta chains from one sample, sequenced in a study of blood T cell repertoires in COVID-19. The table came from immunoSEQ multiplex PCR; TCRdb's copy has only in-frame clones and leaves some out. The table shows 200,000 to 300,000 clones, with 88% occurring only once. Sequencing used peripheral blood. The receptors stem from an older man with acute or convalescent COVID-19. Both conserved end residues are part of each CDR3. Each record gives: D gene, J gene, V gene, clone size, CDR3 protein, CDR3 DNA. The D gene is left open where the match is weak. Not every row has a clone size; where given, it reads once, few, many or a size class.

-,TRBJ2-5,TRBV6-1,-,CASSEGRGGKETQYF,TGTGCCAGCAGTGAAGGAAGGGGTGGCAAAGAGACCCAGTACTTC
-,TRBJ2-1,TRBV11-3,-,CASSLRRGPYNEQFF,TGTGCCAGCAGCTTACGGCGGGGGCCCTACAATGAGCAGTTCTTC
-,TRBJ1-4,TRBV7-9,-,CASSSKSSATNEKLFF,TGTGCCAGCAGCTCTAAATCGTCCGCAACTAATGAAAAACTGTTTTTT
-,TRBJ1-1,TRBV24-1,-,CATSAPGETGEAFF,TGTGCCACCAGTGCCCCCGGGGAGACGGGTGAAGCTTTCTTT
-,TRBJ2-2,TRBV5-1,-,CASSLSGAHTGELFF,TGCGCCAGCAGCTTGTCAGGGGCGCACACCGGGGAGCTGTTTTTT
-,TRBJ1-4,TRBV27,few,CASSFLSRGTNEKLFF,TGTGCCAGCAGTTTCCTATCGAGGGGGACTAATGAAAAACTGTTTTTT
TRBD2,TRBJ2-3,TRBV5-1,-,CASSLALAGGPATDTQYF,TGCGCCAGCAGCTTGGCATTAGCGGGGGGGCCGGCTACAGATACGCAGTATTTT
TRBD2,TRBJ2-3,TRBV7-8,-,CASTRLAGRKADTQYF,TGTGCCAGCACCCGACTAGCGGGGAGGAAAGCAGATACGCAGTATTTT
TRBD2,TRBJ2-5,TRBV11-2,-,CASSYGLAGGEETQYF,TGTGCCAGCAGCTACGGACTAGCGGGAGGGGAGGAGACCCAGTACTTC
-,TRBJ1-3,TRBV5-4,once,CASSPGGNSGNTIYF,TGTGCCAGCAGCCCTGGGGGGAACTCTGGAAACACCATATATTTT
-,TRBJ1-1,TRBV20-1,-,CSATDSNTEAFF,TGCAGTGCTACTGACTCGAACACTGAAGCTTTCTTT
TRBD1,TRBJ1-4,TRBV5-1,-,CASSPGQGNEKLFF,TGCGCCAGCAGCCCGGGACAGGGTAATGAAAAACTGTTTTTT
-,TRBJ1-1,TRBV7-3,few,CASSLNTMNTEAFF,TGTGCCAGCAGTTTAAACACAATGAACACTGAAGCTTTCTTT
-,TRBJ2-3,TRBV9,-,CASSRQEGPTDTQYF,TGTGCCAGCAGTCGTCAGGAGGGCCCCACAGATACGCAGTATTTT
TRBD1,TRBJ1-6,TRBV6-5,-,CASSYTSGTGSSPLHF,TGTGCCAGCAGTTACACCTCCGGGACAGGCTCTTCACCCCTCCACTTT
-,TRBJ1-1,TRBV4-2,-,CASSQDTTQPFF,TGTGCCAGCAGCCAAGATACTACTCAGCCCTTCTTT
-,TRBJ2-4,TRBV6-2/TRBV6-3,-,CASSYELVKNIQYF,TGTGCCAGCAGTTACGAACTAGTGAAAAACATTCAGTACTTC
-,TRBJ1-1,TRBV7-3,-,CASSLGGAGGTEAFF,TGTGCCAGCAGCTTAGGCGGAGCCGGGGGCACTGAAGCTTTCTTT
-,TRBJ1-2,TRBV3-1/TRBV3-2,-,CASSQENLGGNYGYTF,TGTGCCAGCAGCCAAGAGAATCTGGGAGGTAACTATGGCTACACCTTC
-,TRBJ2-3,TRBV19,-,CASSVQGTDTQYF,TGTGCCAGTAGTGTACAGGGCACAGATACGCAGTATTTT
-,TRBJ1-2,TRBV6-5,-,CASSPSRGQFYGYTF,TGTGCCAGCAGCCCCTCCCGGGGACAATTCTATGGCTACACCTTC
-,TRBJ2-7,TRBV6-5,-,CASSYVGVGYKQYF,TGTGCCAGCAGTTACGTGGGAGTGGGGTACAAGCAGTACTTC
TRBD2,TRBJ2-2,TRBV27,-,CASRDYLSGELFF,TGTGCCAGCCGGGACTATCTCAGTGGGGAGCTGTTTTTT
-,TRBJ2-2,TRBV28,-,CASSFNRQGWTLNTGELFF,TGTGCCAGCAGTTTCAACCGACAAGGGTGGACATTGAACACCGGGGAGCTGTTTTTT
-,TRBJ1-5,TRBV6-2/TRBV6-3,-,CASSLEGLNQPQHF,TGTGCCAGCAGTTTAGAGGGTCTCAATCAGCCCCAGCATTTT
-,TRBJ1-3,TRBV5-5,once,CASSLDSRNTIYF,TGTGCCAGCAGCTTGGACAGCCGAAACACCATATATTTT
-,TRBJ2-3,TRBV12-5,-,CASGLGVETHTDTQYF,TGTGCTAGTGGTTTGGGTGTAGAAACTCACACAGATACGCAGTATTTT
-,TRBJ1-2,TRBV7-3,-,CASSPQTGNYGYTF,TGTGCCAGCAGCCCCCAAACAGGGAACTATGGCTACACCTTC
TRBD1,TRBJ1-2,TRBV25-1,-,CASSEYRGTGGYGYTF,TGTGCCAGCAGTGAATATAGGGGGACAGGGGGCTATGGCTACACCTTC
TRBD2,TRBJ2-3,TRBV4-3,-,CASSQVLGTSGMFADTQYF,TGCGCCAGCAGCCAAGTTCTGGGGACTAGCGGGATGTTTGCAGATACGCAGTATTTT
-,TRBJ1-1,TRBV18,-,CASSPYSGGGNTEAFF,TGTGCCAGCTCACCATACTCTGGGGGGGGGAACACTGAAGCTTTCTTT
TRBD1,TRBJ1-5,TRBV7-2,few,CASSFTGASNQPQHF,TGTGCCAGCAGCTTCACAGGGGCGAGCAATCAGCCCCAGCATTTT
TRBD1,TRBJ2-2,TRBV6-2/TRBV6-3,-,CASSYLLTGDTGELFF,TGTGCCAGCAGTTACTTGTTGACAGGGGACACCGGGGAGCTGTTTTTT
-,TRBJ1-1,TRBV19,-,CASSIVAGRMGTEAFF,TGTGCCAGTAGTATCGTCGCAGGGCGGATGGGCACTGAAGCTTTCTTT
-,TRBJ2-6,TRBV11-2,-,CASSPGQGAANVLTF,TGTGCCAGCAGCCCGGGACAAGGGGCGGCCAACGTCCTGACTTTC
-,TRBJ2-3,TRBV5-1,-,CASSSRIRGVTDTQYF,TGCGCCAGCAGCTCCCGAATTAGGGGTGTGACAGATACGCAGTATTTT
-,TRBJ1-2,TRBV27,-,CASSSRDSRYGYTF,TGTGCCAGCAGTTCTCGGGACTCTAGGTATGGCTACACCTTC
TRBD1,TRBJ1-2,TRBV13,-,CASSQTGDGYTF,TGTGCCAGCAGCCAAACAGGGGATGGCTACACCTTC
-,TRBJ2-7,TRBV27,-,CASSLFPGRTYEQYF,TGTGCCAGCAGTTTATTCCCGGGTAGGACCTACGAGCAGTACTTC
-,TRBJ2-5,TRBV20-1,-,CSVSGETQYF,TGCAGTGTCTCAGGGGAGACCCAGTACTTC
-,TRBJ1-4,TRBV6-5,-,CASSRAYATNEKLFF,TGTGCCAGCAGTCGCGCCTATGCAACTAATGAAAAACTGTTTTTT
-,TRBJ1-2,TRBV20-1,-,CSASSTGSNYGYTF,TGCAGTGCTAGTTCGACAGGCTCCAACTATGGCTACACCTTC
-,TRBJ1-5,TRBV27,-,CASSPLGHRRSQHF,TGTGCCAGCAGTCCACTCGGACACCGTAGGTCCCAGCATTTT
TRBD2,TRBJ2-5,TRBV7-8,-,CASSPIAGGHRETQYF,TGTGCCAGCAGCCCTATAGCGGGGGGACACCGAGAGACCCAGTACTTC
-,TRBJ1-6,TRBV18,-,CASSPPIRDAGCLHF,TGTGCCAGCTCACCACCGATTCGGGACGCGGGGTGCCTCCACTTT
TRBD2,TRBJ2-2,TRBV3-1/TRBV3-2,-,CASSRLAGATNTGELFF,TGTGCCAGCAGCCGACTAGCGGGGGCCACGAACACCGGGGAGCTGTTTTTT